The 4 T cell receptor beta chains given below trace back to one sample, sequenced in a study of blood T cells in healthy people across ages. A second PCR, run for roughly 7 to 12 cycles, used a sample-barcoded 5' primer plus a J-beta primer mix. MiXCR, applied by TCRdb to the 5' RACE reads, yields one record per CDR3 protein. Among approximately 900,000 distinct CDR3 sequences listed, 25% to 35% were seen once. These data were also filed under a second study, of T cells of mothers and their children.

Sequenced: blood. The source is a woman in her forties in good health.

The chain is built from TRBV20-1 and TRBJ2-7; possible D gene TRBD2, 6 bases. The CDR3 is made up of 14 amino acids. Germline assignment: CDR1 DFQATT and CDR2 SNEGSKA (reference sequence). V lost 3 bases, J lost 0 bases, and 12 bases lay in between. In nucleotides, the CDR3 is TGCAGTGCTAGGTCTAGCGATAGCTCCTACGAGCAGTACTTC. It codes for CSARSSDSSYEQYF.

This clonotype was seen many times. This chain connects TRBV7-2 to TRBJ2-7; 7 nucleotides match TRBD1. Germline-derived CDR1 and CDR2 are SGHTA and FQGNSA. CDR3 length: 16 amino acids. The V and J ends lost 5 bases and 1 base, in that order; junction bases with no gene match: 11. The CDR3 bases are TGTGCCAGCAGCCCGATGGGGCCGACAGGGTCCTACGAGCAGTACTTC. Translated: CASSPMGPTGSYEQYF.

This clonotype was counted many times. The chain recombines TRBV20-1 with TRBJ1-2; D is ambiguous. Trimming left V 3 bases short and J 8 bases short, with 13 bases between. Germline CDR1 DFQATT, CDR2 SNEGSKA (reference sequence). The CDR3 loop spans 12 amino acids. The CDR3 DNA reads TGCAGTGCTAGTCCCCCGAGGGAAGGCTACACCTTC. Its translation is CSASPPREGYTF.

The gene calls are TRBV29-1 and TRBJ2-3; 8 nucleotides match TRBD2. From germline, CDR1 is SQVTM and CDR2 ANQGSEA. The V segment lost 4 bases and the J segment 3 bases; nucleotides outside the gene matches: 12. CDR3 length: 16 amino acids. CDR3 sequence (DNA): TGCAGCGTTGTCTCGGTTTACGGGGGGGTGACAGATACGCAGTATTTT. Protein product: CSVVSVYGGVTDTQYF.